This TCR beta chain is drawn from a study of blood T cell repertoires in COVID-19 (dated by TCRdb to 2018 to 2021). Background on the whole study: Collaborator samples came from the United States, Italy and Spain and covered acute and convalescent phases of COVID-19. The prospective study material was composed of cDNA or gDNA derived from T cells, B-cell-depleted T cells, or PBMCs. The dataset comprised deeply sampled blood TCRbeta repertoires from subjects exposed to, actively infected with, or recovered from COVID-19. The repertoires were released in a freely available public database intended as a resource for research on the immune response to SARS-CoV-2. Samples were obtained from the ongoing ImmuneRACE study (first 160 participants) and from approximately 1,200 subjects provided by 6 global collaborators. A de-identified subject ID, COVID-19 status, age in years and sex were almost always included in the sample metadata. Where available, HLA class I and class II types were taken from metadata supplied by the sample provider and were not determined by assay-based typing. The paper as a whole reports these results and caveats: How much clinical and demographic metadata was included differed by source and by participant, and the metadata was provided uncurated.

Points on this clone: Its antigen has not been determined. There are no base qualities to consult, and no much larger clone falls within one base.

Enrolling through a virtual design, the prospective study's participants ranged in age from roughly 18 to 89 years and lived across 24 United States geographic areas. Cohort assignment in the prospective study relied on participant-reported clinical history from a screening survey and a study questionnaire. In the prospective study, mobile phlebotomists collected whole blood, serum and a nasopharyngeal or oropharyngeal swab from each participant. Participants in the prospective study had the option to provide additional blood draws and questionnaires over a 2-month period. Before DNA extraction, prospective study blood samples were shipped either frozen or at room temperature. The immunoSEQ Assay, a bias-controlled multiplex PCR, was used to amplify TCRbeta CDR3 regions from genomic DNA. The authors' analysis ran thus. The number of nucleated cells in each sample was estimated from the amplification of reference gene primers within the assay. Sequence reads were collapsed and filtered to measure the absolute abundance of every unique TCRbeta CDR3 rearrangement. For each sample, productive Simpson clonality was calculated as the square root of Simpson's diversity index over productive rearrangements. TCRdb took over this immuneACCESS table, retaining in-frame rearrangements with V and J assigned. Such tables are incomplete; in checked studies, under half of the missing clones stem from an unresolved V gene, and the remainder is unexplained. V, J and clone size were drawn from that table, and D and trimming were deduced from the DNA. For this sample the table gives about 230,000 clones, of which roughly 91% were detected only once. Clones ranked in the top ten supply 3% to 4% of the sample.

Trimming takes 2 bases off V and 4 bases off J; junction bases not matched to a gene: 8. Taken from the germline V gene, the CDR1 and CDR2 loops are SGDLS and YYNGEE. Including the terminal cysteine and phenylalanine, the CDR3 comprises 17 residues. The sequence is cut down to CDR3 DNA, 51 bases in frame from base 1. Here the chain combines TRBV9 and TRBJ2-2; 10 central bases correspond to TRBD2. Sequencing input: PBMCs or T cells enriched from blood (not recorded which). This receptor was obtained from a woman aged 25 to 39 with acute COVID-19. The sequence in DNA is TGTGCCAGCAGCGTTAGTAGCGGGGGGAGTAGCACCGGGGAGCTGTTTTTT. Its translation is CASSVSSGGSSTGELFF.